These 29 T cell receptor beta chains were all obtained from the same sample, sequenced in a study of beta chain features in type 1 diabetes. Since all of the isolated RNA was reverse transcribed, expressed TCRB transcripts were what got sequenced. Clones were sequenced by immunoSEQ multiplex PCR, and TCRdb holds only the in-frame ones, with some missing. The profile shows fewer than 350,000 clones, 20% of them singletons. Sequenced input: naive CD4+ T cells from blood. The receptors were gathered from a woman younger than 30 in good health.

This sequence joins TRBV30 and TRBJ2-3; 7 bases agree with TRBD2. From germline, CDR1 is GTSNPN and CDR2 SVGIG (reference sequence). The trim removed 1 base at V and 2 bases at J, leaving 3 bases unmatched. The CDR3 totals 14 residues. The CDR3 here is CAWSATSVTDTQYF. The CDR3 DNA sequence: TGTGCCTGGAGTGCCACTAGCGTCACAGATACGCAGTATTTT.

This clone was observed a few times. The rearrangement joins TRBV7-8 to TRBJ2-7, with D possibly TRBD2 on 5 matching bases. Germline V CDR1 and CDR2: SGHVS, FQNEAQ. V lost 5 bases and J 4 bases, leaving 15 bases between the germline ends. This CDR3 comprises 14 residues. Written as DNA, the CDR3 is TGTGCCAGCAGCATCGGGGTTCTAAAATACGAGCAGTACTTC. Translated: CASSIGVLKYEQYF.

In this sample, this clone turned up a few times. The rearrangement joins TRBV27 to TRBJ1-5; TRBD1 aligns across 10 bases. CDR1 and CDR2 (germline): MNHEY, SMNVEV (reference sequence). The CDR3 is 14 amino acids. V gave up 5 bases and J gave up 7 bases; unmatched junction bases: 5. The CDR3 DNA is TGTGCCAGCAGTCCGGGACAGGGGTTCCAGCCCCAGCATTTT. Translating it yields CASSPGQGFQPQHF.

The rearrangement joins TRBV7-2 to TRBJ2-7, with TRBD2 matching over 9 bases. The CDR3 has 14 residues. Germline CDR1 and CDR2: SGHTA and FQGNSA. The ends lost 3 bases at V and 2 bases at J; junction bases unmatched: 2. CDR3: CASSLRGRAYEQYF. The CDR3 DNA reads TGTGCCAGCAGCTTGCGCGGGAGGGCCTACGAGCAGTACTTC.

This clone was counted a few times. The CDR3 DNA is TGTGCCAGCAGTCCACTCGGGACAGGGAAAGAGACCCAGTACTTC. Translation gives CASSPLGTGKETQYF. The chain couples TRBV6-5 to TRBJ2-5, with 9 bases that match TRBD1. In germline, CDR1 is MNHEY, CDR2 SVGAGI. The CDR3 extends over 15 amino acids. The V segment lost 5 bases and the J segment 3 bases; nucleotides outside the gene matches: 7.

This chain connects TRBV7-3 to TRBJ2-1, with 7 bases that match TRBD2. Germline V gives CDR1 SGHTA, CDR2 FQGTGA. With 6 bases clipped from V and 4 bases from J, the junction kept 12 bases outside the gene matches. This CDR3 contains 16 residues. The chain's CDR3 is CASSSAASGPYNEQFF. CDR3 DNA: TGTGCCAGCAGTTCCGCCGCTAGCGGTCCTTACAATGAGCAGTTCTTC.

This chain joins TRBV6-5 and TRBJ1-5, with D possibly matching TRBD1 (5 bases). This CDR3 is 14 amino acids long. Germline V lookup: CDR1 MNHEY, CDR2 SVGAGI. The V and J ends lost 8 bases and 2 bases respectively, with 13 bases between them. In nucleotides, the CDR3 is TGTGCCAGCTCTAACTGGGGGGGCAATCAGCCCCAGCATTTT. Residues: CASSNWGGNQPQHF.

This clone was seen more than once but under ten times. The rearrangement uses TRBV5-1 and TRBJ2-5, with 8 bases matching TRBD1. V dropped 4 bases and J dropped 5; count of bases not matched to a gene: 10. Germline CDR1 is SGHRS and CDR2 is YFSETQ. The CDR3 totals 15 residues. CDR3 sequence: CASSNPRQGMETQYF. CDR3 DNA sequence: TGCGCCAGCAGCAACCCCCGACAGGGGATGGAGACCCAGTACTTC.

CDR3 amino acids: CASSPGVGTEAFF. CDR3 DNA: TGTGCCAGCAGCCCAGGGGTTGGCACTGAAGCTTTCTTT. The genes are TRBV7-6 and TRBJ1-1, with a tentative D call TRBD1 (6 bases). Germline lookup yields CDR1 SGHVS and CDR2 FNYEAQ. Trimming stripped 5 bases from V and 4 bases from J, with 11 bases between. The CDR3 covers 13 residues.

The chain is built from TRBV5-4 and TRBJ2-5; tentative D call: TRBD2 (6 bases). Looked up from germline, CDR1 is SGHNT and CDR2 is YYREEE (reference sequence). The CDR3 sequence is 15 residues long. V dropped 1 base and J dropped 3 bases, with 13 bases sitting between them. The CDR3 loop is CASSLPGTGKETQYF. The CDR3 DNA sequence: TGTGCCAGCAGCTTGCCCGGGACTGGCAAAGAGACCCAGTACTTC.

The sample holds a few counts of this clone. The rearrangement uses TRBV9 and TRBJ2-3, with D maybe TRBD2 (5 bases). CDR3 length: 16 amino acids. V was pared by 0 bases and J by 6 bases, with 17 bases between. The germline V gene has CDR1 SGDLS and CDR2 YYNGEE. For the CDR3, the DNA is TGTGCCAGCAGCGTAGCTACGGCACCCGGGATGGATACGCAGTATTTT. It yields the protein CASSVATAPGMDTQYF.

The table lists this clone with a few counts. The rearrangement joins TRBV4-1 to TRBJ2-3, with 10 bases lining up with TRBD2. Germline V gene lookup returns CDR1 MGHRA and CDR2 YSYEKL. This CDR3 is built from 15 residues. V shed 3 bases and J 2 bases; nucleotides not matched to a gene: 2. CDR3 nucleotides: TGCGCCAGCAGCCATGGGACTAGCGTCACAGATACGCAGTATTTT. This translates into CASSHGTSVTDTQYF.

The rearrangement links TRBV1 to TRBJ2-5; the table's D call, TRBD1, has no DNA check behind it. TRBV1 is termed a pseudogene. CDR3 size: 15 residues. The CDR3 DNA is TGCACCAGCAGCCATACCCCTGAGGGGGAAGAGACCCAGTACTTC. Residues: CTSSHTPEGEETQYF.

The chain joins TRBV7-3 to TRBJ2-5; 7 positions match TRBD1. V shed 5 bases and J 3 bases; nucleotides not matched to a gene: 9. CDR3 length: 15 residues. Germline CDR1 and CDR2: SGHTA and FQGTGA. The CDR3 nucleotides read TGTGCCAGCAGCCTGAACAGGGGTGGTGAAGAGACCCAGTACTTC. It codes for CASSLNRGGEETQYF. Full variable domain (outside the CDR3, taken from reference TRBV7-3 and TRBJ2-5): GAGVSQTPSNKVTEKGKYVELRCDPISGHTALYWYRQSLGQGPEFLIYFQGTGAADDSGLPNDRFFAVRPEGSVSTLKIQRTERGDSAVYLCASSLNRGGEETQYFGPGTRLLVL.

The CDR3 spells CASRAPGSTNEKLFF. The CDR3 DNA reads as TGCGCCAGCAGGGCTCCAGGTTCAACTAATGAAAAACTGTTTTTT. V usage is TRBV4-1 and J usage is TRBJ1-4; D gene ambiguous. Germline V CDR1 and CDR2: MGHRA, YSYEKL. The V and J ends lost 6 bases and 0 bases respectively, with 11 bases between them. The CDR3 is made up of 15 amino acids.

This clone has a handful of counts. Written as DNA, the CDR3 is TGTGCCAGCAGACGTCCCCCAGGGGTCACAGATACGCAGTATTTT. Translation gives CASRRPPGVTDTQYF. The V and J genes are TRBV7-2 and TRBJ2-3; D may be TRBD1 (6 bases). This CDR3 has 15 amino acids. The germline V and J ends were trimmed by 6 bases and 2 bases, with 15 bases remaining between them. CDR1 is SGHTA and CDR2 is FQGNSA in the germline V gene.

The chain carries TRBV5-1 and TRBJ2-7; 8 bases are a match to TRBD2. In germline, CDR1 is SGHRS, CDR2 YFSETQ. The V gene end was trimmed by 5 bases and the J gene end by 5 bases; junction bases not matched to a gene: 12. The CDR3 covers 15 residues. CDR3 DNA sequence: TGCGCCAGCAGTCTGATGAGCGGGAGCAGCAACGAGCAGTACTTC. Its translation: CASSLMSGSSNEQYF.

The chain is built from TRBV7-2 and TRBJ2-4, with TRBD1 identical over 7 bases. Trimming took 0 bases from V and 5 from J; bases not matched to a gene: 1. CDR1 is SGHTA, CDR2 FQGNSA, per germline. CDR3 size: 14 residues. Here the CDR3 reads CASSLAQGQNIQYF. DNA of the CDR3: TGTGCCAGCAGCTTAGCACAGGGGCAAAACATTCAGTACTTC.

In its sample, this clone was seen a few times. The CDR3: CAIRGSSGRHETQYF. In DNA, the CDR3 is TGTGCCATCAGAGGGTCTAGCGGGAGACACGAGACCCAGTACTTC. The gene calls are TRBV10-3 and TRBJ2-5; 10 bases are shared with TRBD2. There are 15 residues in the CDR3. Trimming took 6 bases from V and 5 from J; bases not matched to a gene: 9. CDR1 is ENHRY and CDR2 is SYGVKD in the germline V gene.

Worth noting for this clone: Different DNA sequences within this sample yield the same CDR3. The chain combines TRBV5-1 with TRBJ2-5, with 8 positions matching TRBD1. V trimming: 2 bases; J trimming: 1 base; junction bases outside the gene matches: 1. This CDR3 has 14 amino acids. From germline, CDR1 is SGHRS and CDR2 YFSETQ. The CDR3 bases are TGCGCCAGCAGCTTTGGACAGGGCCAAGAGACCCAGTACTTC. This gives the protein CASSFGQGQETQYF. Combining the CDR3 with reference TRBV5-1 and TRBJ2-5 gives the whole variable domain KAGVTQTPRYLIKTRGQQVTLSCSPISGHRSVSWYQQTPGQGLQFLFEYFSETQRNKGNFPGRFSGRQFSNSRSEMNVSTLELGDSALYLCASSFGQGQETQYFGPGTRLLVL.

The chain combines TRBV4-1 with TRBJ2-2; perhaps TRBD2 as D (5 bases). CDR1 MGHRA and CDR2 YSYEKL come from the germline V gene. V was clipped by 4 bases and J by 5 bases, with 11 bases between them. The CDR3 length is 14 residues. CDR3 in DNA: TGCGCCAGCAGCCCCCTCACGGGAACCGGGGAGCTGTTTTTT. This gives the protein CASSPLTGTGELFF.

In its sample, this clone was seen a few times. The rearrangement joins TRBV2 to TRBJ1-2, with unresolved D. The CDR3 spans 11 residues. CDR1 and CDR2 (germline): SNHLY, FYNNEI. The V end lost 6 bases, the J end lost 14 bases, and 16 bases lay between the germline ends. The DNA of the CDR3 is TGTGCCAGCAGAGAAACCGGAGAGGGAACCTTC. This gives the protein CASRETGEGTF.

CDR3 in amino acids: CASSLVGSTEAFF. The CDR3 DNA sequence: TGTGCCAGCAGCTTAGTGGGGAGCACTGAAGCTTTCTTT. The chain employs TRBV7-2 and TRBJ1-1, with D uncertain. CDR3 length: 13 residues. V lost 1 base to trimming and J lost 4 bases, with 7 bases between them. Germline lookup yields CDR1 SGHTA and CDR2 FQGNSA.

This clone was detected a few times. This chain joins TRBV15 and TRBJ1-2; D is perhaps TRBD1 (5 bases). V lost 0 bases and J lost 4, with 6 bases in between. From germline, CDR1 is LNHNV and CDR2 YYDKDF (reference sequence). The CDR3 loop spans 13 amino acids. In DNA, the CDR3 is TGTGCCACCAGCAGAGATGACAGCTATGGCTACACCTTC. As protein: CATSRDDSYGYTF.

This clone was found a few times. V and J are TRBV19 and TRBJ2-7, with D possibly being TRBD1 (6 bases). Between the trimmed V and J ends, which lost 7 bases and 3 bases, there was a span of 13 bases. This CDR3 contains 13 residues. Germline CDR1 and CDR2: LNHDA and SQIVND (reference sequence). DNA for the CDR3: TGTGCCAGTACTACAGGGCTGGGCTACGAGCAGTACTTC. Its protein is CASTTGLGYEQYF.

Concerning this clone itself: This specimen includes other DNA sequences encoding the same CDR3. This chain uses TRBV5-1 with TRBJ2-3, with D perhaps TRBD2 (5 bases). The CDR3 sequence is 11 residues long. From germline, CDR1 is SGHRS and CDR2 YFSETQ. Between the trimmed V and J ends, which lost 3 bases and 6 bases, there was a span of 5 bases. The CDR3 protein is CASSSGDTQYF. The CDR3 bases are TGCGCCAGCAGCTCGGGGGATACGCAGTATTTT. Filled out from reference TRBV5-1 and TRBJ2-3, the complete variable domain reads KAGVTQTPRYLIKTRGQQVTLSCSPISGHRSVSWYQQTPGQGLQFLFEYFSETQRNKGNFPGRFSGRQFSNSRSEMNVSTLELGDSALYLCASSSGDTQYFGPGTRLTVL.

The V call is TRBV12-5, the J call TRBJ1-1, with 7 bases that match TRBD1. This CDR3 is 13 amino acids long. Germline trimming cut 5 bases from V and 3 bases from J; bases unmatched to any gene: 3. Germline V gene data show CDR1 as LGHNT and CDR2 as FRNRAP. In nucleotides, the CDR3 is TGTGCTAGTGGTACTACAGGGGACACTGAAGCTTTCTTT. Encoded protein: CASGTTGDTEAFF.

About this clone itself: The same CDR3 also results from other DNA sequences found in this sample. The J gene is TRBJ1-5, the V gene TRBV18; TRBD1 aligns across 8 bases. CDR3 length: 15 residues. V lost 2 bases and J lost 2; bases outside the gene matches: 2. The germline gives CDR1 KGHSH, CDR2 LQKENI. The CDR3 DNA sequence: TGTGCCAGCTCACCAGCGACAGGGGGCAATCAGCCCCAGCATTTT. Amino acid sequence: CASSPATGGNQPQHF.

This clone was detected a few times. This chain links TRBV7-3 with TRBJ2-1; no clear D gene. V lost 3 bases and J lost 2, with 5 bases in between. The CDR3 covers 13 residues. Germline V gives CDR1 SGHTA, CDR2 FQGTGA. CDR3 sequence: CASSFDTYNEQFF. In DNA form, the CDR3 reads TGTGCCAGCAGCTTTGACACCTACAATGAGCAGTTCTTC.